This T cell receptor beta chain was found in a study of neurological immune-mediated disorders (dated by TCRdb to between 2017 and 2020). About the study as a whole: Among the 34 multiple sclerosis patients, relapsing-remitting MS accounted for about 31 and secondary progressive MS accounted for 3. The roughly 100 TCR-beta libraries covered PBMC samples along with longitudinal samples, technical triplicates, and paired sorted CD4+ and CD8+ T-cell subsets. Of the roughly 68 subjects in the cohort, around 14 were HAM/TSP patients, roughly 35 were multiple sclerosis patients, and about 20 were healthy controls. Peripheral blood TCR-beta repertoires from patients with HTLV-I-associated myelopathy (HAM/TSP), patients with multiple sclerosis, and healthy controls were compared in the study using UMI-based sequencing.

Unsorted PBMC libraries were generated from 2 million PBMCs stored in RNAlater at -80 °C until RNA extraction. Multiple sclerosis patients were enrolled in a US clinical protocol evaluating disease progression by magnetic resonance imaging. Peripheral blood was subjected to Ficoll-Hypaque density gradient centrifugation to isolate PBMCs, which were then cryopreserved in liquid nitrogen. This clonotype appeared many times. Its antigen is not yet known. It has no much larger one-base neighbor in the sample; base qualities were not kept. What the authors observed across the whole study: TCR clonal expansion was highest in HAM/TSP patients and lowest in MS patients, with MS patients falling below even healthy controls. No identical CDR3 amino acid sequences were found to be shared among expanded clones across subjects, suggesting that TCR-beta repertoires were private in all groups. No clinical or MRI features were associated with the MS cluster, and the authors said that larger cohorts are needed. In phylogenetic analysis, the repertoires of 18 of 34 MS patients grouped into a cluster of related CDR3 sequences, which suggests a possible signature at the repertoire level.

cDNA was synthesized by template-switch 5'RACE using a primer with a 10-nucleotide random unique molecular identifier that tagged each TCR transcript. Every sequencing run covered 15-18 subjects and yielded more than 200 million TCR-beta sequences. The RNeasy kit was used for extraction of total RNA. Using the KAPA Real-time Library Amplification kit, TCR-beta VDJ regions were amplified with primers for the TCR constant region and the 5'RACE anchor. A first PCR added sample indexes and Illumina adaptors, after which a second PCR increased the library yield. The roughly 650 bp TCR product was size-selected on a 2% E-gel SizeSelection system after Ampure bead purification. Before pooling, library quality was assessed on a Bioanalyzer, concentration was determined with Qubit, and library quantification was performed with the Kapa Library Quantification kit. An Illumina HiSeq 2500 sequenced the libraries paired-end 2 x 150 bp. To increase sequence diversity, roughly 24-32% phiX was spiked into each library pool. Per the original workflow: The quality-filtered reads were processed with the UMI-based MiGEC pipeline, whose error correction step removed more than 85% of the raw TCR sequences. VDJ genes were aligned to IMGT germline references, and each clonotype was defined by a unique CDR3 amino acid sequence together with V-J genes. Clonal expansion, Shannon diversity, and CDR3 relatedness (CalcPairwiseDistances, ClusterSamples) were evaluated with VDJtools, and phylogenetic trees were built with CLCbio workbench. Clones with at least 8 unique UMIs were defined as expanded, with this threshold being based on coefficient-of-variation modelling across technical triplicates. Clones were called with MiXCR by TCRdb after fastp trimmed the public reads at Q25, and only in-frame beta chains were retained. For every CDR3 protein sequence, its rows merge into one entry that carries the most common genes and DNA. TCRdb, not the authors, supplied the V and J calls. The table for this sample lists roughly 65,000 distinct CDR3 sequences; about 4% of them were counted only once. Jointly, the top ten make up around 2.7% of the sample.

The origin of this receptor is a man aged 50-59 years with multiple sclerosis. Sequencing was done on a sample of PBMCs.

The DNA reads as follows: TGTGCCAGCTCCCGCACCTGGACAGGGGGCCTCAATGAGCAGTTCTTC. Translation gives CASSRTWTGGLNEQFF. Here the chain combines TRBV18 and TRBJ2-1, and TRBD1 matches 11 of the central bases. CDR1 and CDR2, looked up from the germline V gene, are KGHSH and LQKENI. The CDR3, from cysteine to phenylalanine, totals 16 residues. The DNA shown is the 48-base CDR3, in frame from base 1. From V the trimming removes 6 bases and from J it removes 6 bases, while the gene matches leave 10 bases of the junction unaccounted for. Supplemented by the reference TRBV18 and TRBJ2-1 proteins around the CDR3, the complete variable domain is NAGVMQNPRHLVRRRGQEARLRCSPMKGHSHVYWYRQLPEEGLKFMVYLQKENIIDESGMPKERFSAEFPKEGPSILRIQQVVRGDSAAYFCASSRTWTGGLNEQFFGPGTRLTVL.